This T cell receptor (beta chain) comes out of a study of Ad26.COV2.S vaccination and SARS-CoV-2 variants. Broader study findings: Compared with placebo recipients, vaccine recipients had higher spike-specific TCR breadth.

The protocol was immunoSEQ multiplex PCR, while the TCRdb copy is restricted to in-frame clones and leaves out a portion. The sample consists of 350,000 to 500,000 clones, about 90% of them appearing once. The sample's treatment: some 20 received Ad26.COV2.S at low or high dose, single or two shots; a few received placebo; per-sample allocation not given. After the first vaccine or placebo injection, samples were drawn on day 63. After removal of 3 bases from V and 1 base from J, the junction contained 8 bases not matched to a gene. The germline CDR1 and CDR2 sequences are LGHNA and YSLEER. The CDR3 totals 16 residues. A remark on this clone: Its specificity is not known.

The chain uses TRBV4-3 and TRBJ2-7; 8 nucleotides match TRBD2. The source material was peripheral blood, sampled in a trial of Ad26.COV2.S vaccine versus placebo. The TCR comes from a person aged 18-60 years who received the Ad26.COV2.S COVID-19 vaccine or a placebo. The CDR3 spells CASSHPGGRTSYEQYF. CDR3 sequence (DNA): TGCGCCAGCAGCCATCCGGGAGGGCGGACGTCCTACGAGCAGTACTTC.